This T cell receptor (beta chain) was recorded in a study of OX40 agonist ivuxolimab in advanced cancers. In germline, CDR1 is MDHEN, CDR2 SYDVKM. Trimming shortened V by 3 bases and J by 5 bases, and 19 bases separated the two germline ends. This CDR3 is built from 16 residues. Sequencing used immunoSEQ multiplex PCR; TCRdb keeps in-frame clones, though not all of them. The sample lists tens of thousands of clones; approximately 90% were seen once. The specimen was CD4+ or CD8+ T cells sorted from blood, collected in a trial of the OX40 agonist ivuxolimab. This clonotype was sampled from an adult with an advanced solid tumor such as melanoma, head and neck, liver or kidney cancer. The genes are TRBV28 and TRBJ1-2; possible D gene TRBD1, 5 bases. Here the CDR3 reads CASSFTRGLTLYGYTF. The DNA for the CDR3 is TGTGCCAGCAGTTTTACCCGGGGACTCACCTTATATGGCTACACCTTC.